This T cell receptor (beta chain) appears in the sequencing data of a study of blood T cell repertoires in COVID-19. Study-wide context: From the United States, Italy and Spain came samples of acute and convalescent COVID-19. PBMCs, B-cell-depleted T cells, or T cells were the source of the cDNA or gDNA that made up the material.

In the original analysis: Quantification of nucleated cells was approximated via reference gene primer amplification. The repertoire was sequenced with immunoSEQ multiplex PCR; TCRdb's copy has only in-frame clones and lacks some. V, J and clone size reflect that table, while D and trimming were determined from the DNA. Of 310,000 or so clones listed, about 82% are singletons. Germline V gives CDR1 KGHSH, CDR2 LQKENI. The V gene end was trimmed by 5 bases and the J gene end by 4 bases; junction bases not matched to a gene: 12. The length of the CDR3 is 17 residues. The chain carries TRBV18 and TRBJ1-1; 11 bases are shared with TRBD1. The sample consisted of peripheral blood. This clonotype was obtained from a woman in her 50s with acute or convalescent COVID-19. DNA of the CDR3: TGTGCCAGCTCATCTTCCGGGACAGGGGGAAGGGGCACTGAAGCTTTCTTT. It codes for CASSSSGTGGRGTEAFF.